The clone carrying this T cell receptor beta chain came up a few times. The antigen is not known. Here immunoSEQ multiplex PCR was the method, and the copy in TCRdb shows in-frame clones only, minus some. The top ten hold 1% to 1.3% of the sample, which has some 90,000 clones, about 93% seen once. This specimen comes from a study of OX40 agonist ivuxolimab in advanced cancers. The wider study: Patients received ivuxolimab, an agonistic anti-OX40 (CD134) antibody. Whole-study findings and limits: People who partly responded at 0.1-3.0 mg/kg had some of the least clonal expansion seen. Part of the nonresponder group also had normalized T-cell clonal expansion that was low. At 0.1 to 3.0 mg/kg and by week 6, clonal expansion occurred in CD4+ and CD8+ blood T cells.

V was clipped by 3 bases and J by 7 bases; unmatched bases: 4. Germline lookup yields CDR1 SEHNR and CDR2 FQNEAQ (reference sequence). This CDR3 has 15 amino acids. This clonotype was obtained from an adult with an advanced solid tumor such as melanoma, head and neck, liver or kidney cancer. V is TRBV7-9 and J is TRBJ2-2, with 11 bases matching TRBD1. The sequenced sample was CD4+ or CD8+ T cells sorted from blood, obtained in a trial of the OX40 agonist ivuxolimab. CDR3 protein: CASSLWTGGSGELFF. The CDR3 coding sequence is TGTGCCAGCAGCTTGTGGACAGGGGGCAGCGGGGAGCTGTTTTTT.